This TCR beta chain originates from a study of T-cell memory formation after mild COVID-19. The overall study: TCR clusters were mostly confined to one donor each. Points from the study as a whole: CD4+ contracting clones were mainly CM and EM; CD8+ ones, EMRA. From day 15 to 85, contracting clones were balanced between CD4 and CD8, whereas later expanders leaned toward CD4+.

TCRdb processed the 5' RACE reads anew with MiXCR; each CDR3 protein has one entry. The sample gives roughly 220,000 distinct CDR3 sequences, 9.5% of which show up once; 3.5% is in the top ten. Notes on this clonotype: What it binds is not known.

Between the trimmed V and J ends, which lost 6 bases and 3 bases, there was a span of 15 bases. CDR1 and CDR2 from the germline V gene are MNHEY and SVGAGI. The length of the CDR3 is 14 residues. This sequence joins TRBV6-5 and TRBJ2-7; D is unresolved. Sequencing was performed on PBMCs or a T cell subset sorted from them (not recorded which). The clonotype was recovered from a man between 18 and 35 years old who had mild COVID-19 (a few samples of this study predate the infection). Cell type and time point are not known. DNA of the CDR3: TGTGCCAGCAGATTTCACTCAGACGACTACGAGCAGTACTTC. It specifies CASRFHSDDYEQYF.